The TCR beta chain described here comes from a study of CD8+CD57+ T cells in acquired aplastic anemia. The wider study: Sorted cells (CD4+ and CD8+) yielded DNA amounts that averaged about 3.4 ug.

This clonotype showed up many times. Patients chosen for sequencing had shown CD8+CD57+ cell expansion by flow cytometry. Profiling of TCR beta VDJ combinations and CDR3 sequences used genomic DNA as template. In TCRdb, the reads were re-called with MiXCR into one record per CDR3 protein. The profile shows 150,000 to 200,000 distinct CDR3 sequences, more than 45% of them singletons. The sequence came from a human donor with aplastic anemia. What was sequenced was sorted CD4+, CD8+, or CD8+CD57+ T cells (not recorded which) from PBMCs.

CDR3 in amino acids: CASSRASGGRGDTQYF. The CDR3 DNA reads as TGTGCCAGCAGCAGGGCCTCGGGAGGGCGGGGAGATACGCAGTATTTT. This sequence joins TRBV9 and TRBJ2-3; 8 bases align to TRBD2. Germline values: CDR1 SGDLS, CDR2 YYNGEE. CDR3 length: 16 amino acids. J was trimmed by 5 bases and V by 4 bases; bases with no gene match: 12.